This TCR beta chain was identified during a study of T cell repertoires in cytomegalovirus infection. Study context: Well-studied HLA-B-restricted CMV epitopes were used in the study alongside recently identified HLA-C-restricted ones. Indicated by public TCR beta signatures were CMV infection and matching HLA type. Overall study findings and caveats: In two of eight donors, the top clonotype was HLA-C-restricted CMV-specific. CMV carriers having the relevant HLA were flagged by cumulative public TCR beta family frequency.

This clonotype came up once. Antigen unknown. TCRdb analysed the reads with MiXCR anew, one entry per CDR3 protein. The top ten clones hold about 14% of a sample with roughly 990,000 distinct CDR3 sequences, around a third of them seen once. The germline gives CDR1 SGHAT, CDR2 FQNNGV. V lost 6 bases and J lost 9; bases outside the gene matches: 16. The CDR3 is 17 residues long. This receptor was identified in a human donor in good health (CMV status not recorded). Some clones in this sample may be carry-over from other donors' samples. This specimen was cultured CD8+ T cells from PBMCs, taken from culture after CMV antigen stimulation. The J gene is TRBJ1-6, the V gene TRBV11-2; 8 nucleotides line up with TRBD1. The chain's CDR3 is CASSQLVTGGIISPLHF. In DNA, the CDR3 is TGTGCCAGCAGTCAACTGGTAACAGGGGGAATTATTTCACCCCTCCACTTT.